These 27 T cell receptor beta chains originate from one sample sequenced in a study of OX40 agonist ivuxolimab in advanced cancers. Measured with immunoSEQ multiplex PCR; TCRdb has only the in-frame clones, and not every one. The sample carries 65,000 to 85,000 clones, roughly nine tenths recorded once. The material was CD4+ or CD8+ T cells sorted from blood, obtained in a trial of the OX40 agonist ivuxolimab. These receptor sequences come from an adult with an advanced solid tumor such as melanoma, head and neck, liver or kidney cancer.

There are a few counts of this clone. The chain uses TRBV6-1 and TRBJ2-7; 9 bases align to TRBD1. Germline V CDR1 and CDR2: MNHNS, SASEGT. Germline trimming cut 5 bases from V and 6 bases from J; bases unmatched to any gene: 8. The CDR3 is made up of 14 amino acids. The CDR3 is CASSPRDRAREQYF. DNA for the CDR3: TGTGCCAGCAGTCCCCGGGACAGGGCCCGCGAGCAGTACTTC.

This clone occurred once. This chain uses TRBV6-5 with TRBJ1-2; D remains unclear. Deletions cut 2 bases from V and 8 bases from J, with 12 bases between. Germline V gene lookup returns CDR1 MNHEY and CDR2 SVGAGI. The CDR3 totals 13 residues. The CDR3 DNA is TGTGCCAGCAGTTACGATGGGGAATACGGCTACACCTTC. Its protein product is CASSYDGEYGYTF.

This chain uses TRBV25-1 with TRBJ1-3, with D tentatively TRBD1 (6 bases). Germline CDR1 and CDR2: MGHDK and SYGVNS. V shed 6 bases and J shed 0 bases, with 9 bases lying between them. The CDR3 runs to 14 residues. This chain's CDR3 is CASRRGSSGNTIYF. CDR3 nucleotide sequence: TGTGCCAGCAGGAGGGGGAGCTCTGGAAACACCATATATTTT.

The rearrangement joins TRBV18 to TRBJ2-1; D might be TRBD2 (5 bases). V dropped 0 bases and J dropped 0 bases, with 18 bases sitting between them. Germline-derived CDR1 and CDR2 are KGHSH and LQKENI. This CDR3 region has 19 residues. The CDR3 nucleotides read TGTGCCAGCTCACCACCGTTTACAGCGGTTACTGGCTCCTACAATGAGCAGTTCTTC. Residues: CASSPPFTAVTGSYNEQFF.

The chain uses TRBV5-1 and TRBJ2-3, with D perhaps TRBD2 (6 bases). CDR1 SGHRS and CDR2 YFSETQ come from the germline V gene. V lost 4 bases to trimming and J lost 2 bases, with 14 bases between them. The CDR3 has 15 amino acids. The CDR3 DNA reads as TGCGCCAGCAGCCCCGGGACTCTATACACAGATACGCAGTATTTT. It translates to CASSPGTLYTDTQYF.

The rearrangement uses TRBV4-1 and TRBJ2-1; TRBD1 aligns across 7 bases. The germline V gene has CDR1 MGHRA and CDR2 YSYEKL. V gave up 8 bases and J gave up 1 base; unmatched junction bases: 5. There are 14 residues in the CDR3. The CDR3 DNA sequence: TGCGCCAGCTCCTCCAGGGGGTCCTACAATGAGCAGTTCTTC. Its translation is CASSSRGSYNEQFF.

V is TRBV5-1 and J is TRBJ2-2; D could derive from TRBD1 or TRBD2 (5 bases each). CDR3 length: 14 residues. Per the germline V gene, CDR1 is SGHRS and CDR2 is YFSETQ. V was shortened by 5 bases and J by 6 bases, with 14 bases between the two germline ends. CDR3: CASSWDLRSGELFF. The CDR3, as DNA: TGCGCCAGCAGTTGGGACCTTCGTTCCGGGGAGCTGTTTTTT.

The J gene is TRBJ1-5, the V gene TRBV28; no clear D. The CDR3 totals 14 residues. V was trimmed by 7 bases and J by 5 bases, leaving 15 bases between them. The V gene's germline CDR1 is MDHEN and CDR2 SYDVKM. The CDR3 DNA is TGTGCCAGCACCCCTCCGCGGGTGCATCAGCCCCAGCATTTT. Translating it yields CASTPPRVHQPQHF.

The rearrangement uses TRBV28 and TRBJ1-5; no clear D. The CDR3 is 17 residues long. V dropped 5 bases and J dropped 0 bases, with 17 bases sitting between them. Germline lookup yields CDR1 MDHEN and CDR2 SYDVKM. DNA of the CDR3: TGTGCCAGCAGTCTTCCGGGGAGGGCCTATAGCAATCAGCCCCAGCATTTT. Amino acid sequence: CASSLPGRAYSNQPQHF.

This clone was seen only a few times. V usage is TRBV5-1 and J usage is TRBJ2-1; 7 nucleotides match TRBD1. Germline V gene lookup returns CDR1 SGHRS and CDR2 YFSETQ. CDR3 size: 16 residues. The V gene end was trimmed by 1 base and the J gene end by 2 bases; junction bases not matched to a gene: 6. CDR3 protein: CASSLMAGGTYNEQFF. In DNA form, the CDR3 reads TGCGCCAGCAGCTTGATGGCAGGGGGAACCTACAATGAGCAGTTCTTC.

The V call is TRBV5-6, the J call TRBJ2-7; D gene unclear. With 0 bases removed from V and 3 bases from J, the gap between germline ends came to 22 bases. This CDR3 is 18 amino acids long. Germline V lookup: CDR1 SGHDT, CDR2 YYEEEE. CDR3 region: CASSLAPTDYLSDYEQYF. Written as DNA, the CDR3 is TGTGCCAGCAGCTTGGCGCCTACGGATTATCTATCGGACTACGAGCAGTACTTC. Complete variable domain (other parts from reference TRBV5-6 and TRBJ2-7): DAGVTQSPTHLIKTRGQQVTLRCSPKSGHDTVSWYQQALGQGPQFIFQYYEEEERQRGNFPDRFSGHQFPNYSSELNVNALLLGDSALYLCASSLAPTDYLSDYEQYFGPGTRLTVT.

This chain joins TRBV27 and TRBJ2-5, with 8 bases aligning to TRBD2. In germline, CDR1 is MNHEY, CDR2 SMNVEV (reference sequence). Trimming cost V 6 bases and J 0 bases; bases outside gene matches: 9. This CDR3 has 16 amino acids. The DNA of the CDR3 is TGTGCCAGCAGCCCAATTACGGGGGGGTACCAAGAGACCCAGTACTTC. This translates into CASSPITGGYQETQYF.

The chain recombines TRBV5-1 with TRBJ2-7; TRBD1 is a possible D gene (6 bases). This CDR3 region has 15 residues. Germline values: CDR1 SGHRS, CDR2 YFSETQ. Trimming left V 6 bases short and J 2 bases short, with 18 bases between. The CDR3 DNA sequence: TGCGCCAGCACCCCCTCTGGCAGGGGCGCCTACGAGCAGTACTTC. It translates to CASTPSGRGAYEQYF.

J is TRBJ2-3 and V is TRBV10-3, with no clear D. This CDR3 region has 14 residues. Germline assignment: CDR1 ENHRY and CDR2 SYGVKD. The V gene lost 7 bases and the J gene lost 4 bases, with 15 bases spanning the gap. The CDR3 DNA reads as TGTGCCATCACCGCCGATGGGCCCGCAGATACGCAGTATTTT. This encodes CAITADGPADTQYF.

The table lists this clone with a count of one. The CDR3 region is CASSKAQETGAVTGELFF. The CDR3, as DNA: TGTGCCAGCAGCAAAGCGCAGGAGACAGGGGCGGTCACCGGGGAGCTGTTTTTT. The V and J genes are TRBV21-1 and TRBJ2-2; the table gives TRBD1 as D, unverified against the DNA. TRBV21-1 constitutes a pseudogene. The CDR3 loop spans 18 amino acids.

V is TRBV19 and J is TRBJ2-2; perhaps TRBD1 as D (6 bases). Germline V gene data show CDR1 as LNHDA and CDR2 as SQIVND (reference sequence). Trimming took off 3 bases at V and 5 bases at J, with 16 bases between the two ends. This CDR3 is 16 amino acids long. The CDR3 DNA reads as TGTGCCAGTAGTATGACAGGACCCACGAGGACCGGGGAGCTGTTTTTT. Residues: CASSMTGPTRTGELFF.

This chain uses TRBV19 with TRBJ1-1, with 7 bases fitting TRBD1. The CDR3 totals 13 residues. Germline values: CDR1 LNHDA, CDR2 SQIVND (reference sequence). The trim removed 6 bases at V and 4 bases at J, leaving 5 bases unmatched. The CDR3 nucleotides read TGTGCCAGTAGCCGACAGGGAGGCACTGAAGCTTTCTTT. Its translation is CASSRQGGTEAFF.

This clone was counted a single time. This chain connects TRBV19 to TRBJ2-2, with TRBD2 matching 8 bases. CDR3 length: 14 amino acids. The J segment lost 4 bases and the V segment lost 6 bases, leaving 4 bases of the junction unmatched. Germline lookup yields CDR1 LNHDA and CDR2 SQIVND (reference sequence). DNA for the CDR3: TGTGCCAGTAGGGGCCGGGGGGGCACCGGGGAGCTGTTTTTT. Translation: CASRGRGGTGELFF.

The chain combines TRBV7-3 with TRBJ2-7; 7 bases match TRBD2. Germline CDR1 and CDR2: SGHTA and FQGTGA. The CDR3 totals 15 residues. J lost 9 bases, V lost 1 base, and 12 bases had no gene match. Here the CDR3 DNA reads TGTGCCAGCAGCTTAAGGGGGGGAGAAGGGCGAAGGCAGTACTTC. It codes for CASSLRGGEGRRQYF.

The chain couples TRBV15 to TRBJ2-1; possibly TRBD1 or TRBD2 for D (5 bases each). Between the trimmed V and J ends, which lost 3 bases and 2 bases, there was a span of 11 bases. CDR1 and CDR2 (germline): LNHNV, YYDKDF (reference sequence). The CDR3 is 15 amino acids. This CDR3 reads CATSSLRGTYNEQFF. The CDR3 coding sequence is TGTGCCACCAGCAGTTTGAGGGGCACCTACAATGAGCAGTTCTTC. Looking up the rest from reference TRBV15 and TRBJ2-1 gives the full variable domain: DAMVIQNPRYQVTQFGKPVTLSCSQTLNHNVMYWYQQKSSQAPKLLFHYYDKDFNNEADTPDNFQSRRPNTSFCFLDIRSPGLGDTAMYLCATSSLRGTYNEQFFGPGTRLTVL.

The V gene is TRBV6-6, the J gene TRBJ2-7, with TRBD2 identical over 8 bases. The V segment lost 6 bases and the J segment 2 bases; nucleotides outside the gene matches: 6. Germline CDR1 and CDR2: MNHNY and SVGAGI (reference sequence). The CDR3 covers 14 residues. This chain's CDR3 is CASRRTSSTYEQYF. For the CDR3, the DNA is TGTGCCAGCAGACGGACTAGCTCCACCTACGAGCAGTACTTC.

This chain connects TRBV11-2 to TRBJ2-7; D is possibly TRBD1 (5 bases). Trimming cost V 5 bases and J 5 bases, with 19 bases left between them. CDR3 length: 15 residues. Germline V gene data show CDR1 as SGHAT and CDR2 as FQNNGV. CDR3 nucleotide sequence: TGTGCCAGCAGCCGAGTGCCCAGGGATCACAACGAGCAGTACTTC. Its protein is CASSRVPRDHNEQYF.

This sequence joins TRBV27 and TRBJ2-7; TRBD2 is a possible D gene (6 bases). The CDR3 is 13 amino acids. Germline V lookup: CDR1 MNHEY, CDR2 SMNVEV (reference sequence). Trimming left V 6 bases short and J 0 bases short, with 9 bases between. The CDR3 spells CASRGGYSYEQYF. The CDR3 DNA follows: TGTGCCAGCAGGGGGGGTTACTCCTACGAGCAGTACTTC.

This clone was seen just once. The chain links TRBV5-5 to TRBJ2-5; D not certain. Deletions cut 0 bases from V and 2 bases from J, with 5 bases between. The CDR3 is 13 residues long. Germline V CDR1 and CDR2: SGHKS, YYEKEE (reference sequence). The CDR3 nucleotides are TGTGCCAGCAGCTTGGCCGTGCAAGAGACCCAGTACTTC. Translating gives CASSLAVQETQYF.

CDR3 protein: CASSEGGLQETQYF. As DNA, the CDR3 is TGTGCCAGCAGTGAAGGTGGACTACAAGAGACCCAGTACTTC. The chain carries TRBV6-1 and TRBJ2-5; TRBD2 is a possible D gene (6 bases). The V end was cut by 1 base, the J end by 2 bases, with 8 bases between. The CDR3 consists of 14 residues. Germline CDR1 MNHNS, CDR2 SASEGT.

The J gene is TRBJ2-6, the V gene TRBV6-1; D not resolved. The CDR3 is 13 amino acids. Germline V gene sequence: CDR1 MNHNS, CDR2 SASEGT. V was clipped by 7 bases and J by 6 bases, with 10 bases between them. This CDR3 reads CASIPGLANVLTF. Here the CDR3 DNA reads TGTGCCAGCATCCCCGGGTTGGCCAACGTCCTGACTTTC.

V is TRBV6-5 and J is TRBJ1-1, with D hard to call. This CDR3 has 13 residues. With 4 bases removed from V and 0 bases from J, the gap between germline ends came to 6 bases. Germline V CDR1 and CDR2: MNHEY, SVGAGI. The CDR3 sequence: CASSSAMNTEAFF. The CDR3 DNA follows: TGTGCCAGCAGTTCCGCAATGAACACTGAAGCTTTCTTT.